The 2 T cell receptor beta chains given below trace back to one sample, sequenced in a study of T cells after yellow fever vaccination. TCRdb reprocessed the 5' RACE reads via MiXCR and lists one record per CDR3 protein. The sample lists more than 300,000 distinct CDR3 sequences, 6.5% to 8.5% occurring once. The specimen comprised PBMCs, sampled approximately 47 days after the first yellow fever vaccination. Receptor source: a man aged 18 to 29 who received the YFV17D yellow fever vaccine.

This clonotype was recorded a few times. This rearrangement joins TRBV6-2 or TRBV6-3 to TRBJ1-4; D call uncertain. In germline, CDR1 is MNHEY, CDR2 SVGEGT. V was pared by 5 bases and J by 4 bases, with 14 bases between. The CDR3 loop spans 15 amino acids. The chain's CDR3 is CASSPVDAGNEKLFF. CDR3 nucleotides: TGTGCCAGCAGTCCCGTGGACGCCGGTAATGAAAAACTGTTTTTT.

This clonotype was detected only a few times. The chain employs TRBV12-3 or TRBV12-4 and TRBJ2-3; D perhaps matches TRBD1 (5 bases). V lost 1 base and J lost 4, with 12 bases in between. The CDR3 covers 15 residues. The DNA for the CDR3 is TGTGCCAGCAGTTTAGGGCAGGGTTGGTCAGATACGCAGTATTTT. Translated: CASSLGQGWSDTQYF.